This note documents a single T cell receptor beta chain sequence. After removal of 7 bases from V and 7 bases from J, the junction contained 7 bases not matched to a gene. Germline CDR1 ENHRY, CDR2 SYGVKD. This CDR3 has 13 residues. Sequenced by immunoSEQ multiplex PCR; TCRdb stores in-frame clones only, minus some. The data hold 120,000 or so clones, with approximately 93% observed a single time. The source of the sample is a study of T cell changes during pregnancy in multiple sclerosis. This TCR was sampled from a female donor with multiple sclerosis, enrolled in a pregnancy study. The sample consisted of peripheral blood, taken before pregnancy. The chain uses TRBV10-3 and TRBJ2-7; TRBD1 matches 10 bases. CDR3 protein: CAITDGTGEEQYF. CDR3 sequence (DNA): TGTGCCATCACCGACGGGACAGGGGAAGAGCAGTACTTC.